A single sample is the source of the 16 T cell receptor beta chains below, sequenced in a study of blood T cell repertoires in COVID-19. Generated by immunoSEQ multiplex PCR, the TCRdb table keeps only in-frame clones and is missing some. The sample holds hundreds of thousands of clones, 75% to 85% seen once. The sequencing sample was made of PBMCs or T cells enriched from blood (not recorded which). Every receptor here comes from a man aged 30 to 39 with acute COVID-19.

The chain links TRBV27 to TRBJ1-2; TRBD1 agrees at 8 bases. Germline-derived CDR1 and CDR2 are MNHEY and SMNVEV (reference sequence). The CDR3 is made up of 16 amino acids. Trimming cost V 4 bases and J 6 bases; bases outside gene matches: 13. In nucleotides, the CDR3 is TGTGCCAGCAGTTCCCTTATGGGCAGGGGGCGTAATGGCTACACCTTC. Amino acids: CASSSLMGRGRNGYTF.

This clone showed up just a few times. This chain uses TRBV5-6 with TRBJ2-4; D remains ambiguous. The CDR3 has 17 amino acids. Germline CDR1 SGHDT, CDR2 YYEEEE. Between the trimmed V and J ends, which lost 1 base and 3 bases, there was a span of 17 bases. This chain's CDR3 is CASSLRIEANVKNIQYF. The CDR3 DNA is TGTGCCAGCAGCTTGCGTATCGAGGCGAATGTCAAAAACATTCAGTACTTC.

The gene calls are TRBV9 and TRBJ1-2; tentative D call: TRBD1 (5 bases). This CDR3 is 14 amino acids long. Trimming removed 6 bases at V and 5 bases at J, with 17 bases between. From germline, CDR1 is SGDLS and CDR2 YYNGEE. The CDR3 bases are TGTGCCAGCACGACAGACAACTCCTTTTATGGCTACACCTTC. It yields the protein CASTTDNSFYGYTF.

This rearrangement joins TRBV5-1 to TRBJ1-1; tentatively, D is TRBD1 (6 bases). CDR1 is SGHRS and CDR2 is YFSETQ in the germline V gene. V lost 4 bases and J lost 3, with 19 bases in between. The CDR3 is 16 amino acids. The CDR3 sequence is CASSRTSFRGDTEAFF. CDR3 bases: TGCGCCAGCAGCAGGACCTCTTTCAGGGGCGACACTGAAGCTTTCTTT.

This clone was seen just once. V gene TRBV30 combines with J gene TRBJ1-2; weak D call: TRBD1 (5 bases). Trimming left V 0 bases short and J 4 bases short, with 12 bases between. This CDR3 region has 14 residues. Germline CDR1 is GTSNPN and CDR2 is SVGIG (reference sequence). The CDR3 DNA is TGTGCCTGGAGTGTCTCCAGGGCCCGCTATGGCTACACCTTC. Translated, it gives CAWSVSRARYGYTF.

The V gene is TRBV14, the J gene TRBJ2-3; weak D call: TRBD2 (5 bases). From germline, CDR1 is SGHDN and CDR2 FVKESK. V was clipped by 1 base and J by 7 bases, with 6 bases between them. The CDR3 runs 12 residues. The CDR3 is CASSQGLNTQYF. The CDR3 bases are TGTGCCAGCAGCCAAGGACTAAATACGCAGTATTTT.

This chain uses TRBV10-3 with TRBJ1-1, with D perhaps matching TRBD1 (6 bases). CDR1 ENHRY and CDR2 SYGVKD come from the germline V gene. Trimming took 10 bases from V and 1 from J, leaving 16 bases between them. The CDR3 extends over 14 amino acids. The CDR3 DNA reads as TGTGCCACCGAGACCGGGACACCGAACACTGAAGCTTTCTTT. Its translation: CATETGTPNTEAFF.

CDR3 amino acids: CASSQGVGLDVGGANVLTF. The CDR3 DNA is TGTGCCAGCAGCCAAGGAGTGGGACTAGACGTCGGTGGGGCCAACGTCCTGACTTTC. V is TRBV3-1 (or the pseudogene TRBV3-2) and J is TRBJ2-6, with 8 bases fitting TRBD2. V was pared by 1 base and J by 3 bases, with 11 bases of the junction left unmatched. The length of the CDR3 is 19 residues. Germline V gene data show CDR1 as LGHDT and CDR2 as YNNKEL (reference sequence).

CDR3 DNA sequence: TGCGCCAGCAGCTTGGATCCCGGGGTGAGAGATACGCAGTATTTT. This gives the protein CASSLDPGVRDTQYF. V is TRBV5-1 and J is TRBJ2-3; D perhaps matches TRBD2 (5 bases). Germline V CDR1 and CDR2: SGHRS, YFSETQ. The CDR3 is 15 residues long. V was trimmed by 0 bases and J by 5 bases, leaving 13 bases between them.

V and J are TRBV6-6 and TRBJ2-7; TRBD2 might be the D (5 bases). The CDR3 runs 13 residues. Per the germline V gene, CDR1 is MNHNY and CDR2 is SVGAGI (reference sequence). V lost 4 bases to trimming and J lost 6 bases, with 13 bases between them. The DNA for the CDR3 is TGTGCCAGCAGTTTTATGAACGAGGGCGAGCAGTACTTC. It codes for CASSFMNEGEQYF.

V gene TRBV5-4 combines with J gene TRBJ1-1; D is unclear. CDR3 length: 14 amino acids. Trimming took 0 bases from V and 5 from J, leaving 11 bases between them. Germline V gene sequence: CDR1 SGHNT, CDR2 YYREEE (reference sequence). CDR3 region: CASSLGGPGTEAFF. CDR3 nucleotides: TGTGCCAGCAGCTTGGGAGGGCCGGGGACTGAAGCTTTCTTT.

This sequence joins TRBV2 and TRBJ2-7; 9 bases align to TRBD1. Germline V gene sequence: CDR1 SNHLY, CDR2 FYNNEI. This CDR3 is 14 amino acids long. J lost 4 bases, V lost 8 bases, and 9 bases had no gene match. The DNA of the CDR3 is TGTGCCAGCGGGCGGGGACAGGGAGAGTACGAGCAGTACTTC. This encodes CASGRGQGEYEQYF.

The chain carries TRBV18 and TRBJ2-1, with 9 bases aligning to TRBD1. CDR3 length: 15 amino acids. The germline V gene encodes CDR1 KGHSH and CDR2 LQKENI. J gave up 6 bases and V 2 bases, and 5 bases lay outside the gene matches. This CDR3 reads CASSPTGTGPNEQFF. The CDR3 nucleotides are TGTGCCAGCTCACCAACCGGGACAGGGCCCAATGAGCAGTTCTTC.

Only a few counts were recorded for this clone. The CDR3 is CSDRGRGTEAFF. DNA for the CDR3: TGCAGCGACAGGGGGCGCGGGACTGAAGCTTTCTTT. The gene calls are TRBV29-1 and TRBJ1-1; 9 bases are a match to TRBD1. Germline CDR1 SQVTM, CDR2 ANQGSEA. The CDR3 has 12 residues. The V segment lost 7 bases and the J segment 5 bases; nucleotides outside the gene matches: 5. Supplemented by reference TRBV29-1 and TRBJ1-1, the full variable domain reads SAVISQKPSRDICQRGTSLTIQCQVDSQVTMMFWYRQQPGQSLTLIATANQGSEATYESGFVIDKFPISRPNLTFSTLTVSNMSPEDSSIYLCSDRGRGTEAFFGQGTRLTVV.

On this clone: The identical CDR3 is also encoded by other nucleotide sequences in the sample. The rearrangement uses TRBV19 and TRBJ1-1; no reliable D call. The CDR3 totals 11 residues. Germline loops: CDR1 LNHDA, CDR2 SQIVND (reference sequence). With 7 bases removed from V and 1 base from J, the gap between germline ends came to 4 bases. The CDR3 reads CASTRNTEAFF. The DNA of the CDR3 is TGTGCCAGTACCAGGAACACTGAAGCTTTCTTT.

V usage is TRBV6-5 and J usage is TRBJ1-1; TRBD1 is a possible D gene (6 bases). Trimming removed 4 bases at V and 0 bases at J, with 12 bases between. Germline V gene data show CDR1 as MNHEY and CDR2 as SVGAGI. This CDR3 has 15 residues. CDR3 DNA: TGTGCCAGCAGTTCAGGACAGCAAGTGAACACTGAAGCTTTCTTT. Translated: CASSSGQQVNTEAFF.